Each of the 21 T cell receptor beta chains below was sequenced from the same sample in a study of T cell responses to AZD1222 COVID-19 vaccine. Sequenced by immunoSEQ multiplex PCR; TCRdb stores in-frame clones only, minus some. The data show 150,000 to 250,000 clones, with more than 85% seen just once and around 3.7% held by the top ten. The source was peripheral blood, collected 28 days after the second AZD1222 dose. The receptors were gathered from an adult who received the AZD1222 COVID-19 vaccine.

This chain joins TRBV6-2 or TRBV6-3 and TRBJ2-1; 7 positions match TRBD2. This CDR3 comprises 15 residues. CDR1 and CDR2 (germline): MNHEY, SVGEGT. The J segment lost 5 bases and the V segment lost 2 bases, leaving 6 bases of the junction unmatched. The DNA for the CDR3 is TGTGCCAGCAGTTACATCGCAGGGAGGGACAATGAGCAGTTCTTC. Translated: CASSYIAGRDNEQFF.

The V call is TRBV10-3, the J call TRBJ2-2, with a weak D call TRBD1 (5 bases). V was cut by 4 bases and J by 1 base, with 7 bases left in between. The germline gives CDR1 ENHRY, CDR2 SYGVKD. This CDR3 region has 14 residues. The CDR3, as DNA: TGTGCCATCAGTGGTACAGGGAACACCGGGGAGCTGTTTTTT. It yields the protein CAISGTGNTGELFF.

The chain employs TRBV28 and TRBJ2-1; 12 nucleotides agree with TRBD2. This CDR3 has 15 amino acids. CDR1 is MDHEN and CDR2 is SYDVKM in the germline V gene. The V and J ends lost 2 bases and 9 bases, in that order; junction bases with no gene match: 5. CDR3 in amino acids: CASSLASGRAGEQFF. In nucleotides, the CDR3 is TGTGCCAGCAGTTTAGCTAGCGGGAGGGCGGGTGAGCAGTTCTTC. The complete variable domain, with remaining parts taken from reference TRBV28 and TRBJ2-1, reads DVKVTQSSRYLVKRTGEKVFLECVQDMDHENMFWYRQDPGLGLRLIYFSYDVKMKEKGDIPEGYSVSREKKERFSLILESASTNQTSMYLCASSLASGRAGEQFFGPGTRLTVL.

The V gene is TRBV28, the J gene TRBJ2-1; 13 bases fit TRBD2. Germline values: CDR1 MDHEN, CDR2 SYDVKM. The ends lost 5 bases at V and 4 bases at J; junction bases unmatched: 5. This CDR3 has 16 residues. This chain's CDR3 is CASSPPTSGRYNEQFF. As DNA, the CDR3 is TGTGCCAGCAGTCCCCCGACTAGCGGGAGGTACAATGAGCAGTTCTTC.

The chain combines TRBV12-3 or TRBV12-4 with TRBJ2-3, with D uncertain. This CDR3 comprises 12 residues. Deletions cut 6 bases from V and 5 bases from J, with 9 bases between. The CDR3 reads CASSDGLDTQYF. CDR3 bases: TGTGCCAGCAGCGACGGTCTAGATACGCAGTATTTT.

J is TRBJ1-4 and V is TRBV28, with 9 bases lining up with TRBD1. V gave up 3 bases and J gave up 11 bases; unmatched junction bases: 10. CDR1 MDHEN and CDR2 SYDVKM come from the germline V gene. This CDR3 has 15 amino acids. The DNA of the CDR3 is TGTGCCAGCAGTTTGCTTCGGACAGGGGTTGGGAAACTGTTTTTT. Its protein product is CASSLLRTGVGKLFF.

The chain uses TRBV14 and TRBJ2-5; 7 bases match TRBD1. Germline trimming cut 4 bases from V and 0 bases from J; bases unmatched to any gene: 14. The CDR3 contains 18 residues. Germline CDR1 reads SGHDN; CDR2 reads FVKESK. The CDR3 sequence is CASSRRNRDSIYQETQYF. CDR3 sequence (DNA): TGTGCCAGCAGCCGAAGAAACCGGGACAGCATCTACCAAGAGACCCAGTACTTC.

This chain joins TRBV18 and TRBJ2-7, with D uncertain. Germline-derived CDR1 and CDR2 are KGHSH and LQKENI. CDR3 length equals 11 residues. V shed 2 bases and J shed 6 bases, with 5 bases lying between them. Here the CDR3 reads CASSPNSEQYF. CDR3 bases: TGTGCCAGCTCACCAAATTCCGAGCAGTACTTC.

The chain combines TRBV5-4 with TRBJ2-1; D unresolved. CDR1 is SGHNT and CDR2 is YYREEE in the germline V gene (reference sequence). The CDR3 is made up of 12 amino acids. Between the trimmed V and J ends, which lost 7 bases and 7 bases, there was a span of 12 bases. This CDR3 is CASRRFNNEQFF. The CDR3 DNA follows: TGTGCCAGCCGCAGGTTTAATAATGAGCAGTTCTTC.

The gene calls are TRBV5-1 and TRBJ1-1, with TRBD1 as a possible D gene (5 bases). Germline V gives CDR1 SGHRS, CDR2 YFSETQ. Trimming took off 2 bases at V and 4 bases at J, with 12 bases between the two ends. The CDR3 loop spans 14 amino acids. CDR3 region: CASSFSGRSTEAFF. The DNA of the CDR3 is TGCGCCAGCAGCTTCTCAGGGCGCAGCACTGAAGCTTTCTTT. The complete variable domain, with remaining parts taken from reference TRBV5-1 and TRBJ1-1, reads KAGVTQTPRYLIKTRGQQVTLSCSPISGHRSVSWYQQTPGQGLQFLFEYFSETQRNKGNFPGRFSGRQFSNSRSEMNVSTLELGDSALYLCASSFSGRSTEAFFGQGTRLTVV.

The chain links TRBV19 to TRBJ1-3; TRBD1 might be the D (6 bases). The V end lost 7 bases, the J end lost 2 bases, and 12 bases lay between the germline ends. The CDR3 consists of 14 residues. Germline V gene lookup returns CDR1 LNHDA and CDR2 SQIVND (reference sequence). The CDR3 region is CASMTTGTGNTIYF. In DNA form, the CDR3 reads TGTGCCAGTATGACGACAGGAACTGGAAACACCATATATTTT.

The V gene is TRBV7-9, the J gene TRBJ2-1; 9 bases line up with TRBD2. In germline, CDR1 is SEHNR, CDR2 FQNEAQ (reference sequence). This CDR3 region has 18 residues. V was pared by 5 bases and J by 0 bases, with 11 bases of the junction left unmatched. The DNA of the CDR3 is TGTGCCAGCAGCCCCCGCCCGCTAGCGGGAACCTCCTACAATGAGCAGTTCTTC. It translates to CASSPRPLAGTSYNEQFF.

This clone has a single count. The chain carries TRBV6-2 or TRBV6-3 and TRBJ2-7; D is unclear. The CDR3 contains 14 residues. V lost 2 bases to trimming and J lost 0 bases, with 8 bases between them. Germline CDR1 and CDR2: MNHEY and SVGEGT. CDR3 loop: CASSYSQISYEQYF. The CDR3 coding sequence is TGTGCCAGCAGTTACAGTCAGATCTCCTACGAGCAGTACTTC.

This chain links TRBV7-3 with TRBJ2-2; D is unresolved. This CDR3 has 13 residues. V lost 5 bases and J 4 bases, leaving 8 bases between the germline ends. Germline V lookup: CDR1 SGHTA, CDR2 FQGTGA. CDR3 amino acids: CASSPPGTGELFF. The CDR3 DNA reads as TGTGCCAGCAGCCCCCCCGGCACCGGGGAGCTGTTTTTT.

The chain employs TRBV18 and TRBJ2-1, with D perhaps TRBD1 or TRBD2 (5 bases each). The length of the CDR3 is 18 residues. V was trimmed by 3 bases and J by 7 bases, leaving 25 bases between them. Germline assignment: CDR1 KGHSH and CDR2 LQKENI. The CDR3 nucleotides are TGTGCCAGCTCACCGGGGAGAGTTGTGGGGGTGGGAAAGAATGAGCAGTTCTTC. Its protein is CASSPGRVVGVGKNEQFF.

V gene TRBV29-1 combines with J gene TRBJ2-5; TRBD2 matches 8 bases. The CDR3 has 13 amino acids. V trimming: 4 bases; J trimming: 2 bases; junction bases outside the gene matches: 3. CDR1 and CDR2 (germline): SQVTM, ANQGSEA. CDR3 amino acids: CSVGGLEQETQYF. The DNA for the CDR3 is TGCAGCGTTGGGGGACTAGAGCAAGAGACCCAGTACTTC. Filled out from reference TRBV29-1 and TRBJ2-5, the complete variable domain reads SAVISQKPSRDICQRGTSLTIQCQVDSQVTMMFWYRQQPGQSLTLIATANQGSEATYESGFVIDKFPISRPNLTFSTLTVSNMSPEDSSIYLCSVGGLEQETQYFGPGTRLLVL.

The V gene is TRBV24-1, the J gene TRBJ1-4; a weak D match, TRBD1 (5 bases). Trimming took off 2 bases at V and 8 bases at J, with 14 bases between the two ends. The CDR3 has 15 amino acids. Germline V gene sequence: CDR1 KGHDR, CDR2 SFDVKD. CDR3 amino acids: CATSDSGRELEKLFF. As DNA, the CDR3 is TGTGCCACCAGTGATTCCGGCAGGGAACTCGAAAAACTGTTTTTT.

The CDR3 sequence: CASSLEGDSNQPQHF. DNA for the CDR3: TGTGCCAGCAGCTTAGAAGGGGATAGCAATCAGCCCCAGCATTTT. This chain joins TRBV11-2 and TRBJ1-5; D might be TRBD1 (5 bases). Per the germline V gene, CDR1 is SGHAT and CDR2 is FQNNGV. The CDR3 is 15 amino acids. The V and J ends lost 0 bases and 0 bases respectively, with 6 bases between them.

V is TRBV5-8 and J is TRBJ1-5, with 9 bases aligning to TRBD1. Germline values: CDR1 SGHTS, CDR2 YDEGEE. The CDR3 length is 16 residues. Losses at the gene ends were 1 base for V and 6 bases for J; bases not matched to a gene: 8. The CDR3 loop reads CASSLKGQGVFQPQHF. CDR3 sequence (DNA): TGTGCCAGCAGCTTGAAGGGACAGGGTGTCTTTCAGCCCCAGCATTTT. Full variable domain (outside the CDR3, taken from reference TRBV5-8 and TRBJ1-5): EAGVTQSPTHLIKTRGQQATLRCSPISGHTSVYWYQQALGLGLQFLLWYDEGEERNRGNFPPRFSGRQFPNYSSELNVNALELEDSALYLCASSLKGQGVFQPQHFGDGTRLSIL.

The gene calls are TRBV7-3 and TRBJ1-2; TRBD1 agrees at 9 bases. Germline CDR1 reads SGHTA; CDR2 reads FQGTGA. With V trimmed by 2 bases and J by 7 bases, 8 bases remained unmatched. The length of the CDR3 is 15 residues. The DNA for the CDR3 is TGTGCCAGCAGCTTATCACAGGGGGCGGCGAGTGGCTACACCTTC. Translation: CASSLSQGAASGYTF.

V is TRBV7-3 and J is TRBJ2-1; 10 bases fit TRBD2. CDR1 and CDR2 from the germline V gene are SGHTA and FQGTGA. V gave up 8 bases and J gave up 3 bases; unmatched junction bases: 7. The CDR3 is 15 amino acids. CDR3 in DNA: TGTGCCAGCGGACCTGCTAGCGGGAGCTACAATGAGCAGTTCTTC. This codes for CASGPASGSYNEQFF.